What follows are 21 T cell receptor beta chains derived from one specimen sequenced in a study of T cells in Graves' hyperthyroidism and ophthalmopathy. The source material, RNA transcripts, was used to amplify TCR beta CDR3 regions. An initial round of RT-PCR targeting the TCR CDR3 relied on the HTBI primer set. TCRdb independently ran MiXCR on the multiplex PCR reads; one entry per CDR3 protein. The sample records approximately 210,000 distinct CDR3 sequences, 15% to 20% being singletons. The sequencing input was blood. These receptors originate from a man over 45 with Graves' hyperthyroidism.

This clonotype was observed many times. This chain connects TRBV28 to TRBJ2-7, with no clear D. V lost 2 bases, J lost 3 bases, and 14 bases lay in between. The CDR3 is 15 amino acids. Germline V gene lookup returns CDR1 MDHEN and CDR2 SYDVKM. The CDR3 sequence: CASSLDKDGYYEQYF. The CDR3 bases are TGTGCCAGCAGTTTAGATAAGGACGGATACTACGAGCAGTACTTC.

This clonotype has more than one count but fewer than ten. V and J are TRBV5-4 and TRBJ1-2; the match to TRBD1 covers 9 bases. Germline CDR1 and CDR2: SGHNT and YYREEE (reference sequence). V dropped 3 bases and J dropped 5; count of bases not matched to a gene: 5. The CDR3 totals 14 residues. The CDR3 protein is CASSSTGGAYGYTF. CDR3 sequence (DNA): TGTGCCAGCAGCTCCACAGGGGGCGCGTATGGCTACACCTTC.

The genes are TRBV28 and TRBJ2-7; D possibly matches TRBD1 or TRBD2 (6 bases each). Germline V gene lookup returns CDR1 MDHEN and CDR2 SYDVKM. Trimming took off 3 bases at V and 3 bases at J, with 9 bases between the two ends. The CDR3 length is 13 residues. CDR3 residues: CASSFGGHYEQYF. The CDR3 nucleotides are TGTGCCAGCAGTTTTGGGGGGCACTACGAGCAGTACTTC.

About this clonotype itself: This could be a read error, since a much larger clone is one nucleotide away. The chain combines TRBV12-3 or TRBV12-4 with TRBJ2-5; D remains ambiguous. The CDR3 runs 13 residues. With 5 bases removed from V and 2 bases from J, the gap between germline ends came to 9 bases. Here the CDR3 reads CASSLQMQETQYF. As DNA, the CDR3 is TGTGCCAGCAGTCTTCAGATGCAAGAGACCCAGTACTTC.

The chain joins TRBV3-1 to TRBJ2-1, with 9 bases matching TRBD2. The J call is uncertain, as TRBJ2-7 better fits the DNA end. Germline values: CDR1 LGHDT, CDR2 YNNKEL (reference sequence). This CDR3 has 15 amino acids. The CDR3 reads CASRLAGNSYNEQYF. CDR3 in DNA: TGTGCCAGCAGACTAGCGGGTAACTCCTACAATGAGCAGTACTTC.

V is TRBV12-3 or TRBV12-4 and J is TRBJ2-1; 9 nucleotides line up with TRBD2. CDR3 length: 17 residues. The V segment lost 6 bases and the J segment 4 bases; nucleotides outside the gene matches: 13. Here the CDR3 DNA reads TGTGCCAGCAGCCAAACTAGCGGGTCGTCCTATTACAATGAGCAGTTCTTC. It translates to CASSQTSGSSYYNEQFF.

This clonotype was recorded at least ten times. The chain's CDR3 is CASSYSGTGIDEQYF. In DNA, the CDR3 is TGTGCCAGCAGTTACTCCGGGACAGGGATCGACGAGCAGTACTTC. This rearrangement joins TRBV6-6 to TRBJ2-7, with 9 bases lining up with TRBD1. The CDR3 runs to 15 residues. Germline loops: CDR1 MNHNY, CDR2 SVGAGI (reference sequence). Trimming at V came to 0 bases and at J to 5 bases, leaving 5 bases not matched to a gene.

The sample holds many counts of this clonotype. J is TRBJ2-3 and V is TRBV2; 8 nucleotides align to TRBD2. The CDR3 length is 15 residues. The V and J ends lost 6 bases and 3 bases, in that order; junction bases with no gene match: 8. Looked up from germline, CDR1 is SNHLY and CDR2 is FYNNEI. CDR3 nucleotides: TGTGCCAGCAGCGAAACTAGCGGCAAAACAGATACGCAGTATTTT. Its translation is CASSETSGKTDTQYF.

This clonotype was detected ten times or more. The rearrangement uses TRBV29-1 and TRBJ2-5, with 9 bases that match TRBD1. The CDR3 has 14 residues. J gave up 3 bases and V 3 bases, and 5 bases lay outside the gene matches. Germline V gene lookup returns CDR1 SQVTM and CDR2 ANQGSEA. CDR3 DNA sequence: TGCAGCGTTGAGATCACAGGGGGCGAAGAGACCCAGTACTTC. Translated, it gives CSVEITGGEETQYF.

Ten or more counts support this clonotype. The chain employs TRBV20-1 and TRBJ2-7; 8 nucleotides match TRBD2. Germline CDR1 DFQATT, CDR2 SNEGSKA (reference sequence). This CDR3 has 12 amino acids. Losses at the gene ends were 4 bases for V and 7 bases for J; bases not matched to a gene: 6. The DNA for the CDR3 is TGCAGTGCTACGAGCGGGAGTAGTGAGCAGTACTTC. This codes for CSATSGSSEQYF.

The J gene is TRBJ2-1, the V gene TRBV19; the match to TRBD2 covers 7 bases. Germline CDR1 is LNHDA and CDR2 is SQIVND (reference sequence). With 4 bases clipped from V and 8 bases from J, the junction kept 8 bases outside the gene matches. This CDR3 is built from 14 residues. CDR3 DNA: TGTGCCAGTAGTAAACTAGCGCACAGCGATGAGCAGTTCTTC. Translation gives CASSKLAHSDEQFF.

This clonotype was counted many times. The chain recombines TRBV12-3 or TRBV12-4 with TRBJ2-3; D not resolved. CDR3 length: 16 residues. V was cut by 2 bases and J by 0 bases, with 12 bases left in between. CDR3 loop: CASSLNLGPSTDTQYF. The CDR3 region has the DNA TGTGCCAGCAGTTTAAACCTAGGCCCAAGCACAGATACGCAGTATTTT.

The J gene is TRBJ2-3, the V gene TRBV27; D not resolved. V was trimmed by 6 bases and J by 0 bases, leaving 7 bases between them. Germline CDR1 reads MNHEY; CDR2 reads SMNVEV (reference sequence). The CDR3 is 13 amino acids. CDR3 residues: CASRGTSTDTQYF. The CDR3 region has the DNA TGTGCCAGCAGGGGAACTAGCACAGATACGCAGTATTTT.

Many counts were recorded for this clonotype. The V gene is TRBV24-1, the J gene TRBJ2-1, with D possibly being TRBD1 (6 bases). The CDR3 contains 12 residues. V was shortened by 4 bases and J by 6 bases, with 6 bases between the two germline ends. The germline gives CDR1 KGHDR, CDR2 SFDVKD. The CDR3 protein is CATSDRGNEQFF. CDR3 sequence (DNA): TGTGCCACCAGTGACAGGGGCAATGAGCAGTTCTTC.

This clonotype occurred many times. This chain connects TRBV11-2 to TRBJ1-6; the match to TRBD1 covers 7 bases. The CDR3 sequence is 12 residues long. V dropped 4 bases and J dropped 14; count of bases not matched to a gene: 5. Germline CDR1 SGHAT, CDR2 FQNNGV. The CDR3 spells CASSSSGQALHF. The CDR3 nucleotides are TGTGCCAGCAGCTCTAGTGGACAGGCCCTCCACTTT.

The chain couples TRBV27 to TRBJ2-5; 9 nucleotides agree with TRBD1. V dropped 4 bases and J dropped 4; count of bases not matched to a gene: 4. CDR3 length equals 14 residues. The germline gives CDR1 MNHEY, CDR2 SMNVEV (reference sequence). The CDR3 DNA sequence: TGTGCCAGCAGTTCACAGGGGGCGGGAGAGACCCAGTACTTC. It translates to CASSSQGAGETQYF.

This clonotype showed up many times. The chain uses TRBV29-1 and TRBJ2-5, with D hard to call. Trimming shortened V by 6 bases and J by 3 bases, and 5 bases separated the two germline ends. The length of the CDR3 is 10 residues. CDR1 SQVTM and CDR2 ANQGSEA come from the germline V gene. Written as DNA, the CDR3 is TGCAGCGTCGGAAAAGAGACCCAGTACTTC. It translates to CSVGKETQYF.

Comments on this clonotype: This sequence may be a read error, since a much larger clone differs from it by one base. The chain employs TRBV10-2 and TRBJ2-5; 10 bases are a match to TRBD2. The CDR3 sequence is 16 residues long. With V trimmed by 6 bases and J by 2 bases, 9 bases remained unmatched. CDR1 and CDR2 from the germline V gene are WSHSY and SAAADI. Here the CDR3 reads CASRPAGGPPQETQYF. The CDR3 nucleotides are TGCGCCAGCAGACCAGCGGGAGGGCCACCGCAAGAGACCCAGTACTTC.

This clonotype was seen at least ten times. J is TRBJ1-2 and V is TRBV11-2, with 7 positions matching TRBD1. V lost 3 bases and J lost 0; bases outside the gene matches: 10. Germline V CDR1 and CDR2: SGHAT, FQNNGV. This CDR3 spans 17 amino acids. In nucleotides, the CDR3 is TGTGCCAGCAGCTTTACGACAGGGTCCCGAGCTAACTATGGCTACACCTTC. This gives the protein CASSFTTGSRANYGYTF.

In this sample, this clonotype turned up many times. This sequence joins TRBV20-1 and TRBJ2-1; D perhaps matches TRBD1 (6 bases). CDR1 DFQATT and CDR2 SNEGSKA come from the germline V gene (reference sequence). CDR3 size: 11 residues. V was trimmed by 5 bases and J by 7 bases, leaving 9 bases between them. In DNA, the CDR3 is TGCAGTGCTCAGGGGTTTAATGAGCAGTTCTTC. It translates to CSAQGFNEQFF.

This clonotype was seen repeatedly, ten times or more. The chain joins TRBV12-5 to TRBJ2-7, with a weak D call TRBD2 (5 bases). Trimming left V 0 bases short and J 5 bases short, with 17 bases between. This CDR3 spans 16 amino acids. The germline V gene has CDR1 LGHNT and CDR2 FRNRAP. DNA of the CDR3: TGTGCTAGTGGTTTGGTACTTACCGGGATATCTCACGAGCAGTACTTC. Protein: CASGLVLTGISHEQYF.